Listed below are T cell receptor beta chains from one sample, sequenced in a study of T cells in Graves' hyperthyroidism and ophthalmopathy. TCRdb reprocessed the multiplex PCR reads with MiXCR, giving one entry per CDR3 protein. The table shows 700,000 or so distinct CDR3 sequences, with about 15% occurring only once. Sequences were obtained from blood. These receptors came from a woman between 45 and 65 years old with Graves' ophthalmopathy. Both conserved end residues are part of each CDR3. D genes are given only for firm matches. The size of a clone is reported for some rows only, either as once, few or many, or as a class for expanded clones.

>TRBV12-5|-|many|TRBJ1-2
CASGPDRTYGYTF
TGTGCTAGTGGCCCGGACAGAACCTATGGCTACACCTTC
>TRBV12-3/TRBV12-4|TRBD1|many|TRBJ1-5
CASSHRDRVGQPQHF
TGTGCCAGCAGCCACCGGGACAGGGTTGGGCAGCCCCAGCATTTT
>TRBV9|-|many|TRBJ2-7
CASSVVPHQGYEQYF
TGTGCCAGCAGCGTAGTACCCCATCAGGGTTACGAGCAGTACTTC
>TRBV5-1|TRBD1|many|TRBJ2-7
CASSLPGTGFEQYF
TGCGCCAGCAGCTTGCCCGGGACAGGGTTCGAGCAGTACTTC
>TRBV15|TRBD2|-|TRBJ2-7
CATSPPGLAAYEQYF
TGTGCCACCAGCCCCCCCGGACTAGCGGCCTACGAGCAGTACTTC
>TRBV5-1|-|many|TRBJ1-2
CASSLAKGDYGYTF
TGCGCCAGCAGCTTGGCGAAGGGGGACTATGGCTACACCTTC
>TRBV28|-|many|TRBJ2-7
CASSYDVEQYF
TGTGCCAGCAGTTATGACGTCGAGCAGTACTTC
>TRBV6-2/TRBV6-3|-|few|TRBJ1-2
CASRRTGYDYSYTF
TGTGCCAGCCGGAGAACAGGTTACGACTATAGCTACACCTTC
>TRBV5-1|-|few|TRBJ1-2
CASSFTLVAGYTF
TGCGCCAGCAGCTTCACGTTGGTGGCTGGCTACACCTTC
>TRBV20-1|TRBD2|few|TRBJ2-1
CSARGPVGLAGRSYNEQFF
TGCAGTGCTAGAGGCCCGGTGGGTCTAGCGGGAAGATCCTACAATGAGCAGTTCTTC
>TRBV5-1|TRBD1|few|TRBJ1-4
CASSAGQGAVNEKLFF
TGCGCCAGCAGCGCGGGCCAGGGGGCAGTTAATGAAAAACTGTTTTTT
>TRBV6-1|TRBD1|-|TRBJ1-1
CASASTGTEAFF
TGTGCCAGCGCTTCGACAGGGACTGAAGCTTTCTTT
>TRBV25-1|TRBD1|few|TRBJ2-5
CASSELRTGGKEETQYF
TGTGCCAGCAGTGAATTAAGGACAGGGGGCAAGGAAGAGACCCAGTACTTC
>TRBV29-1|-|many|TRBJ1-1
CSVTGTENTEAFF
TGCAGCGTAACCGGGACGGAGAACACTGAAGCTTTCTTT
>TRBV24-1|TRBD1|-|TRBJ1-5
CATSDGGRGSNQPQHF
TGTGCCACCAGTGATGGAGGCAGGGGGAGCAATCAGCCCCAGCATTTT
>TRBV7-9|TRBD1|few|TRBJ2-6
CASSSDRVGANVLTF
TGTGCCAGCAGCTCCGACAGGGTTGGGGCCAACGTCCTGACTTTC
>TRBV18|TRBD1|many|TRBJ2-1
CASSPLDRVTNEQFF
TGTGCCAGCTCACCACTGGACAGGGTGACGAATGAGCAGTTCTTC
>TRBV4-3|TRBD1|few|TRBJ1-2
CASSQDFSTGTNYGYTF
TGCGCCAGCAGCCAAGATTTTTCGACAGGGACGAACTATGGCTACACCTTC
>TRBV12-3/TRBV12-4|-|-|TRBJ2-7
CASSLIAGRLTYEQYF
TGTGCCAGCAGTTTAATTGCAGGGCGGTTGACCTACGAGCAGTACTTC
>TRBV28|-|few|TRBJ2-6
CASSPLTVGSGANVLTF
TGTGCCAGCAGTCCGTTAACCGTGGGCTCTGGGGCCAACGTCCTGACTTTC
>TRBV20-1|-|many|TRBJ2-1
CSASRIANNEQFF
TGCAGTGCTTCCAGGATAGCGAACAATGAGCAGTTCTTC
>TRBV7-2|-|many|TRBJ1-6
CASSLTWGAYSPLHF
TGTGCCAGCAGCCTCACTTGGGGGGCATATTCACCCCTCCACTTT
>TRBV12-3/TRBV12-4|-|many|TRBJ1-5
CASSPVRGRQPQHF
TGTGCCAGCAGTCCAGTTCGGGGGCGGCAGCCCCAGCATTTT
>TRBV29-1|-|many|TRBJ2-1
CSVDRALSSYNEQFF
TGCAGCGTTGATAGAGCGCTCAGCTCCTACAATGAGCAGTTCTTC
>TRBV30|TRBD2|many|TRBJ2-3
CAWSVLAGASDTQYF
TGTGCCTGGAGTGTACTGGCGGGAGCTTCAGATACGCAGTATTTT
>TRBV2|-|-|TRBJ1-1
CASRTREGDTEAFF
TGTGCCAGCCGTACCCGAGAGGGGGACACTGAAGCTTTCTTT
>TRBV19|-|-|TRBJ1-1
CASSSWDQGSTEAFF
TGTGCCAGTAGTTCGTGGGATCAGGGTTCCACTGAAGCTTTCTTT
>TRBV20-1|-|few|TRBJ2-5
CSASREGPAETQYF
TGCAGTGCTAGCCGAGAGGGCCCGGCAGAGACCCAGTACTTC
>TRBV4-3|-|few|TRBJ1-1
CASSQEPPYMNTEAFF
TGCGCCAGCAGCCAAGAACCCCCGTATATGAACACTGAAGCTTTCTTT
>TRBV27|TRBD2|many|TRBJ2-7
CASRRGGTSGEQYF
TGTGCCAGCAGACGAGGCGGGACTAGCGGTGAGCAGTACTTC
>TRBV3-1|-|many|TRBJ2-3
CASSHVASAGTQYF
TGTGCCAGCAGCCATGTAGCCAGCGCCGGGACGCAGTATTTT
>TRBV6-1|-|few|TRBJ2-1
CASSLARSEQFF
TGTGCCAGCAGCCTTGCTCGGAGTGAGCAGTTCTTC